A single sample gave rise to the 16 T cell receptor beta chains below, sequenced in a study of response to subunit inactivated influenza vaccine. Each CDR3 protein gets one entry after TCRdb re-called the RT-PCR reads with MiXCR. Here the sample spans some 480,000 distinct CDR3 sequences, approximately 10% being singletons. Sample: PBMCs from blood, taken 45 days after vaccination. These receptors all come from a man aged 50 to 59 who received an inactivated influenza vaccine.

The V and J genes are TRBV20-1 and TRBJ2-7, with 8 bases lining up with TRBD2. V lost 4 bases and J lost 2; bases outside the gene matches: 19. The CDR3 has 18 amino acids. From germline, CDR1 is DFQATT and CDR2 SNEGSKA (reference sequence). The CDR3: CSATKTPVKLADTYEQYF. The CDR3 DNA reads TGCAGTGCTACAAAGACACCGGTAAAACTAGCGGATACCTACGAGCAGTACTTC.

This clonotype turned up a few times. This sequence joins TRBV27 and TRBJ2-7; 10 nucleotides line up with TRBD2. The germline V gene has CDR1 MNHEY and CDR2 SMNVEV (reference sequence). V shed 2 bases, J shed 4 bases, and the junction held 5 bases outside the gene matches. This CDR3 contains 15 residues. The CDR3 reads CASSLGVSGRYEQYF. The CDR3 nucleotides read TGTGCCAGCAGTTTAGGTGTTAGCGGGAGGTACGAGCAGTACTTC.

The sample holds a few counts of this clonotype. V and J are TRBV28 and TRBJ1-5; the D is unclear. The V gene lost 3 bases and the J gene lost 3 bases, with 0 bases spanning the gap. The CDR3 runs to 11 residues. Germline CDR1 MDHEN, CDR2 SYDVKM. The CDR3 region is CASSFNQPQHF. In nucleotides, the CDR3 is TGTGCCAGCAGTTTCAATCAGCCCCAGCATTTT. Full variable domain (outside the CDR3, taken from reference TRBV28 and TRBJ1-5): DVKVTQSSRYLVKRTGEKVFLECVQDMDHENMFWYRQDPGLGLRLIYFSYDVKMKEKGDIPEGYSVSREKKERFSLILESASTNQTSMYLCASSFNQPQHFGDGTRLSIL.

The chain is built from TRBV20-1 and TRBJ2-2, with TRBD1 identical over 10 bases. The CDR3 is made up of 14 amino acids. The germline V gene has CDR1 DFQATT and CDR2 SNEGSKA (reference sequence). The ends lost 8 bases at V and 4 bases at J; junction bases unmatched: 7. This CDR3 reads CSTSGTGVTGELFF. CDR3 coding DNA: TGCAGTACATCCGGGACAGGGGTCACCGGGGAGCTGTTTTTT.

This clonotype turned up a few times. The J gene is TRBJ1-3, the V gene TRBV6-2 or TRBV6-3, with TRBD1 matching over 7 bases. Germline lookup yields CDR1 MNHEY and CDR2 SVGEGT. V was pared by 6 bases and J by 0 bases, with 14 bases of the junction left unmatched. The CDR3 spans 18 residues. CDR3 nucleotide sequence: TGTGCCAGCAGCAACTACCTCCGGGGACAGAGCTCTGGAAACACCATATATTTT. It yields the protein CASSNYLRGQSSGNTIYF.

This clonotype was found a few times. The rearrangement links TRBV24-1 to TRBJ2-1; 13 bases line up with TRBD2. The germline V gene encodes CDR1 KGHDR and CDR2 SFDVKD. Trimming cost V 3 bases and J 3 bases; bases outside gene matches: 4. The CDR3 runs to 17 residues. CDR3 in DNA: TGTGCCACCAGTGATCGGACTAGCGGGGGCCTCTACAATGAGCAGTTCTTC. Protein sequence: CATSDRTSGGLYNEQFF.

Only a few counts were recorded for this clonotype. V and J are TRBV12-3 or TRBV12-4 and TRBJ2-2, with unresolved D. Trimming pared 2 bases from V and 8 bases from J, leaving 12 bases between. There are 14 residues in the CDR3. This chain's CDR3 is CASSLSLSAGELFF. In DNA, the CDR3 is TGTGCCAGCAGTTTAAGTCTGTCGGCGGGGGAGCTGTTTTTT.

This clonotype was detected many times. The gene calls are TRBV12-3 or TRBV12-4 and TRBJ2-1, with D possibly matching TRBD2 (6 bases). This CDR3 comprises 13 residues. With 3 bases removed from V and 7 bases from J, the gap between germline ends came to 10 bases. CDR3 sequence reads: CASSFSRGNEQFF. The CDR3 DNA reads as TGTGCCAGCAGTTTCAGTCGGGGGAATGAGCAGTTCTTC.

The rearrangement joins TRBV7-9 to TRBJ2-1, with 9 bases aligning to TRBD1. The CDR3 is made up of 14 amino acids. Germline trimming cut 7 bases from V and 2 bases from J; bases unmatched to any gene: 3. Germline V gene sequence: CDR1 SEHNR, CDR2 FQNEAQ (reference sequence). The CDR3 sequence: CASIGQGTYNEQFF. The CDR3 DNA reads TGTGCCAGCATCGGACAGGGGACCTACAATGAGCAGTTCTTC.

In this sample, this clonotype turned up many times. CDR3 region: CASSQHGQGRGYTF. For the CDR3, the DNA is TGTGCCAGCAGCCAACATGGACAGGGACGTGGCTACACCTTC. This chain connects TRBV3-1 to TRBJ1-2; 8 bases are a match to TRBD1. The CDR3 has 14 amino acids. CDR1 and CDR2 from the germline V gene are LGHDT and YNNKEL (reference sequence). Trimming took 2 bases from V and 7 from J; bases not matched to a gene: 6.

The CDR3 DNA reads TGTGCCAGTAGTATAGTCGGGGGGGGCACAGATACGCAGTATTTT. It encodes CASSIVGGGTDTQYF. The chain employs TRBV19 and TRBJ2-3; 8 bases align to TRBD2. Germline trimming cut 1 base from V and 1 base from J; bases unmatched to any gene: 1. CDR3 length: 15 amino acids. The germline V gene encodes CDR1 LNHDA and CDR2 SQIVND (reference sequence).

This chain uses TRBV2 with TRBJ2-5; unclear D gene. V was clipped by 4 bases and J by 5 bases, with 8 bases between them. This CDR3 comprises 12 residues. CDR1 is SNHLY, CDR2 FYNNEI, per germline. The CDR3 nucleotides read TGTGCCAGCAGTGTTCGCAGCGAGACCCAGTACTTC. Translation: CASSVRSETQYF.

The chain recombines TRBV20-1 with TRBJ2-4; TRBD1 is a possible D gene (6 bases). The germline V gene has CDR1 DFQATT and CDR2 SNEGSKA (reference sequence). The CDR3 extends over 16 amino acids. Trimming left V 2 bases short and J 5 bases short, with 19 bases between. The DNA of the CDR3 is TGCAGTGCTAGACCGCTTAAGACAGGTGGTGAAAACATTCAGTACTTC. It yields the protein CSARPLKTGGENIQYF.

This clonotype was seen only a few times. Here the CDR3 reads CATSGALTYEQYF. The CDR3 nucleotides read TGTGCCACCAGCGGAGCCCTTACCTACGAGCAGTACTTC. The chain combines TRBV15 with TRBJ2-7, with unresolved D. Trimming removed 5 bases from V and 2 bases from J, with 10 bases in between. This CDR3 spans 13 amino acids. Per the germline V gene, CDR1 is LNHNV and CDR2 is YYDKDF (reference sequence).

This clonotype has just a few counts. The chain recombines TRBV2 with TRBJ2-7, with 10 bases aligning to TRBD2. V lost 3 bases to trimming and J lost 4 bases; unmatched junction nucleotides: 3. CDR3 length: 14 amino acids. The germline V gene has CDR1 SNHLY and CDR2 FYNNEI. The CDR3 reads CASSESSGRYEQYF. The DNA for the CDR3 is TGTGCCAGCAGTGAGTCTAGCGGGAGATACGAGCAGTACTTC.

For the CDR3, the DNA is TGCGCCAGCAGCTTGGAGGCAGCCCCGGGAGCTTTCTTT. This codes for CASSLEAAPGAFF. The chain is built from TRBV5-1 and TRBJ1-1; no reliable D call. CDR1 SGHRS and CDR2 YFSETQ come from the germline V gene. Trimming pared 0 bases from V and 10 bases from J, leaving 13 bases between. The CDR3 is made up of 13 amino acids.